A single sample is the source of the 3 T cell receptor beta chains below, sequenced in a study of cytomegalovirus exposure and HLA in healthy donors. PCR used 60 Vbeta primers and 13 Jbeta primers. Produced via immunoSEQ multiplex PCR; TCRdb's table is partial and in-frame only. This sample's table has 200,000 or so clones. Sequenced material: PBMCs. The receptors stem from a boy younger than 18 in good health and CMV-seronegative.

The chain recombines TRBV7-2 with TRBJ1-3; 8 positions match TRBD1. The ends lost 5 bases at V and 0 bases at J; junction bases unmatched: 6. The V gene's germline CDR1 is SGHTA and CDR2 FQGNSA. The CDR3 is 16 amino acids. The CDR3 is CASSRTGTTSGNTIYF. DNA of the CDR3: TGTGCCAGCAGCCGGACAGGGACAACCTCTGGAAACACCATATATTTT.

The CDR3 reads CASKGGDSTDTQYF. The CDR3 DNA reads TGCGCCAGCAAAGGTGGAGATTCCACAGATACGCAGTATTTT. The chain employs TRBV5-1 and TRBJ2-3; D not certain. CDR3 size: 14 residues. Per the germline V gene, CDR1 is SGHRS and CDR2 is YFSETQ. V was pared by 6 bases and J by 2 bases, with 13 bases between.

This rearrangement joins TRBV18 to TRBJ2-2; 15 bases map to TRBD2. J gave up 2 bases and V 2 bases, and 15 bases lay outside the gene matches. In germline, CDR1 is KGHSH, CDR2 LQKENI. This CDR3 is 22 amino acids long. The CDR3 protein is CASSPVGVMGTSGGSNTGELFF. Here the CDR3 DNA reads TGTGCCAGCTCACCAGTAGGAGTAATGGGGACTAGCGGGGGGAGTAACACCGGGGAGCTGTTTTTT. Filled out from reference TRBV18 and TRBJ2-2, the complete variable domain reads NAGVMQNPRHLVRRRGQEARLRCSPMKGHSHVYWYRQLPEEGLKFMVYLQKENIIDESGMPKERFSAEFPKEGPSILRIQQVVRGDSAAYFCASSPVGVMGTSGGSNTGELFFGEGSRLTVL.